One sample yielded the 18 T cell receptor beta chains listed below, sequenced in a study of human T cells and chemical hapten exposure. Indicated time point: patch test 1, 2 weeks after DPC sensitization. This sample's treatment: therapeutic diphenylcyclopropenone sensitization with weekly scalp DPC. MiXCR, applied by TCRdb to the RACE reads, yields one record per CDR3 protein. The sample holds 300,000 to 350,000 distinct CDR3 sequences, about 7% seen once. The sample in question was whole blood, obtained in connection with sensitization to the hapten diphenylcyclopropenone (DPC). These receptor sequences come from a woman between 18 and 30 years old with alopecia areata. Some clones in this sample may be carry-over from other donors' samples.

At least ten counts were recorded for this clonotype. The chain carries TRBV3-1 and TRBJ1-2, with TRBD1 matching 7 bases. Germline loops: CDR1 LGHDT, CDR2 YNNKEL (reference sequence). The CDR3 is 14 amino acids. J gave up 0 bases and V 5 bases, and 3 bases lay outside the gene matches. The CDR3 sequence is CASSGTAANYGYTF. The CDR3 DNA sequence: TGTGCCAGCAGCGGGACAGCAGCTAACTATGGCTACACCTTC.

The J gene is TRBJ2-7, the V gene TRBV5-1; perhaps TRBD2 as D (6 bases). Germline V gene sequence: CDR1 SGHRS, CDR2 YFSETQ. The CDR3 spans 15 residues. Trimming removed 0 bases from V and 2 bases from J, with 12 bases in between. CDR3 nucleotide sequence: TGCGCCAGCAGCTTGGGGAGGGGTGGCCCCTACGAGCAGTACTTC. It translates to CASSLGRGGPYEQYF.

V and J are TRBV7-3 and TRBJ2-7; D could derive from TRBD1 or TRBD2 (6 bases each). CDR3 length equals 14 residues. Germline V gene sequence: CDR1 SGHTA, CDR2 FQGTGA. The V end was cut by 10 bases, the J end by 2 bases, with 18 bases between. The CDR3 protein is CATSRGPAPYEQYF. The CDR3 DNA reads TGTGCCACCTCCCGGGGGCCGGCTCCCTACGAGCAGTACTTC. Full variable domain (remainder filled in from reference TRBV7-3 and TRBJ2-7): GAGVSQTPSNKVTEKGKYVELRCDPISGHTALYWYRQSLGQGPEFLIYFQGTGAADDSGLPNDRFFAVRPEGSVSTLKIQRTERGDSAVYLCATSRGPAPYEQYFGPGTRLTVT.

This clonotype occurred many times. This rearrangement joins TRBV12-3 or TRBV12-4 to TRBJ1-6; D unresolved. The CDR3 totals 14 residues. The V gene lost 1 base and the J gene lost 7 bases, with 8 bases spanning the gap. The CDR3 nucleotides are TGTGCCAGCAGTTTAGGAACCGGGAATTCACCCCTCCACTTT. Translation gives CASSLGTGNSPLHF.

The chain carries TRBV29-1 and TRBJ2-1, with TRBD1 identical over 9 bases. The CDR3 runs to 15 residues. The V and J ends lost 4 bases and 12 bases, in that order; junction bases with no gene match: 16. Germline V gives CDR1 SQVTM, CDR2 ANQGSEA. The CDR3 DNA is TGCAGCGTTGCATACGTGGGACAGGGTAGGACGGGGCAGTTCTTC. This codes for CSVAYVGQGRTGQFF.

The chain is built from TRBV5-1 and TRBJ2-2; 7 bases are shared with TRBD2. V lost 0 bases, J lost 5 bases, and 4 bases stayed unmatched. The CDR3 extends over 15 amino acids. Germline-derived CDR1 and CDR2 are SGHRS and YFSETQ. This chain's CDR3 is CASSLGLAETGELFF. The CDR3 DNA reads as TGCGCCAGCAGCTTGGGGCTAGCGGAAACCGGGGAGCTGTTTTTT.

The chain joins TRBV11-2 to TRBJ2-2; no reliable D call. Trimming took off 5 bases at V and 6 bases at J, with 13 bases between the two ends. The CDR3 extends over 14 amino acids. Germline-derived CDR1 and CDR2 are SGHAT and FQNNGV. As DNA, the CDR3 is TGTGCCAGCAGCCCCGGACGCATCCCCGGGGAGCTGTTTTTT. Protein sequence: CASSPGRIPGELFF.

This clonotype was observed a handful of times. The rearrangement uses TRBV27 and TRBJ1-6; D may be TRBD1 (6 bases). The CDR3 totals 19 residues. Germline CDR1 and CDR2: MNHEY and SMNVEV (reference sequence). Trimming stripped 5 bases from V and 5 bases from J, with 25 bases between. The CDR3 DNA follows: TGTGCCAGCAGTCCAGGGCCCCCGGGACATCTAACGAATAATTCACCCCTCCACTTT. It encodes CASSPGPPGHLTNNSPLHF.

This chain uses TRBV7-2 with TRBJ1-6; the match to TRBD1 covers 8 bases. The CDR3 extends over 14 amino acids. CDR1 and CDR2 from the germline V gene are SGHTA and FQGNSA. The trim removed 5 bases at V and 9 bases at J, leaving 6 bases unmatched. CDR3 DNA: TGTGCCAGCAGCCCGGGACAGGCAAGTTCACCCCTCCACTTT. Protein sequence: CASSPGQASSPLHF.

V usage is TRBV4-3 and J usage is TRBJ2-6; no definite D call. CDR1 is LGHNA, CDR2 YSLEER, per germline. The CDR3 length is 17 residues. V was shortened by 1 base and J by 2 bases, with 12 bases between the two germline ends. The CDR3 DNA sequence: TGCGCCAGCAGCCAAGTATTTTCGAGCGCTGGGGCCAACGTCCTGACTTTC. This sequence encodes CASSQVFSSAGANVLTF.

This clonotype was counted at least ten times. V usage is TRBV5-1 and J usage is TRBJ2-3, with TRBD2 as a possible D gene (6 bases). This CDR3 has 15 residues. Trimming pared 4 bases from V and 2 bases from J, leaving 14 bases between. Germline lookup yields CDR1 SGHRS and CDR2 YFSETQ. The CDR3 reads CASSAGPTVTDTQYF. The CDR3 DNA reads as TGCGCCAGCAGCGCGGGACCTACTGTCACAGATACGCAGTATTTT.

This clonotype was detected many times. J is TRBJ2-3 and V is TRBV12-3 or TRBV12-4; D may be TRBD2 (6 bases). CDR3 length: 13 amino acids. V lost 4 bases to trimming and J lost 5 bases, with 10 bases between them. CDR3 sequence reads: CASSYDGGDTQYF. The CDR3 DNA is TGTGCCAGCAGTTACGACGGGGGAGATACGCAGTATTTT.

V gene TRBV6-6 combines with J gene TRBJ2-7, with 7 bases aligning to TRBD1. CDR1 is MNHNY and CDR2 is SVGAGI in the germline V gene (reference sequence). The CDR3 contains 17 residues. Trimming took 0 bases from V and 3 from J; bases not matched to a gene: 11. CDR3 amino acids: CASSYSARGQVGYEQYF. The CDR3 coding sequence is TGTGCCAGCAGTTACTCCGCCCGAGGACAGGTGGGCTACGAGCAGTACTTC.

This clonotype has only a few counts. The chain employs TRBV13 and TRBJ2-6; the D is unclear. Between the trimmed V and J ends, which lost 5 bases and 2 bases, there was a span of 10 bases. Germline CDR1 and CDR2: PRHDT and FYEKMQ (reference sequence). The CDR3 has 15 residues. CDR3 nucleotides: TGTGCCAGCAGCCCGGTGGGCACTGGGGCCAACGTCCTGACTTTC. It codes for CASSPVGTGANVLTF.

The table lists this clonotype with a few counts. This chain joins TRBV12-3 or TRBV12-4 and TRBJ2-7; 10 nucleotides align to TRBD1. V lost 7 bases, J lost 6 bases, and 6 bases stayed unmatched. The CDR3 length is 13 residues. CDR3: CASTKTGGGEQYF. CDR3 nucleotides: TGTGCCAGCACCAAGACAGGGGGCGGCGAGCAGTACTTC.

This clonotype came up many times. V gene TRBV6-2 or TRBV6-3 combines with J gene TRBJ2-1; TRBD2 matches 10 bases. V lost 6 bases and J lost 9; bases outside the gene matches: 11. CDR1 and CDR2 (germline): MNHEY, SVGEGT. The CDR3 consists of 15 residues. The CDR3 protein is CASSLLSGGPTEQFF. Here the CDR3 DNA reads TGTGCCAGCAGCTTACTTAGCGGGGGGCCTACTGAGCAGTTCTTC.

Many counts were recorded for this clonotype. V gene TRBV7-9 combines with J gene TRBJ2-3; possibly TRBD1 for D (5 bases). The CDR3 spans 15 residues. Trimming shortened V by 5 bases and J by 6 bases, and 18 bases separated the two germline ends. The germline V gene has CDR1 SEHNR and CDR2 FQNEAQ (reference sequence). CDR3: CASSPFDSTWDTQYF. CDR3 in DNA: TGTGCCAGCAGCCCCTTTGACAGTACATGGGATACGCAGTATTTT. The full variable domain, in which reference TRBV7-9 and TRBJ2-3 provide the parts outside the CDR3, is DTGVSQNPRHKITKRGQNVTFRCDPISEHNRLYWYRQTLGQGPEFLTYFQNEAQLEKSRLLSDRFSAERPKGSFSTLEIQRTEQGDSAMYLCASSPFDSTWDTQYFGPGTRLTVL.

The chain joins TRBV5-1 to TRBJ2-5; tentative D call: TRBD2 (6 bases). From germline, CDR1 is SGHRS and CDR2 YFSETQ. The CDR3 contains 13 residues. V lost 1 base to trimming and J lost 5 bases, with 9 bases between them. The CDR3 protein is CASSLSGTETQYF. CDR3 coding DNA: TGCGCCAGCAGCTTGTCCGGGACTGAGACCCAGTACTTC.